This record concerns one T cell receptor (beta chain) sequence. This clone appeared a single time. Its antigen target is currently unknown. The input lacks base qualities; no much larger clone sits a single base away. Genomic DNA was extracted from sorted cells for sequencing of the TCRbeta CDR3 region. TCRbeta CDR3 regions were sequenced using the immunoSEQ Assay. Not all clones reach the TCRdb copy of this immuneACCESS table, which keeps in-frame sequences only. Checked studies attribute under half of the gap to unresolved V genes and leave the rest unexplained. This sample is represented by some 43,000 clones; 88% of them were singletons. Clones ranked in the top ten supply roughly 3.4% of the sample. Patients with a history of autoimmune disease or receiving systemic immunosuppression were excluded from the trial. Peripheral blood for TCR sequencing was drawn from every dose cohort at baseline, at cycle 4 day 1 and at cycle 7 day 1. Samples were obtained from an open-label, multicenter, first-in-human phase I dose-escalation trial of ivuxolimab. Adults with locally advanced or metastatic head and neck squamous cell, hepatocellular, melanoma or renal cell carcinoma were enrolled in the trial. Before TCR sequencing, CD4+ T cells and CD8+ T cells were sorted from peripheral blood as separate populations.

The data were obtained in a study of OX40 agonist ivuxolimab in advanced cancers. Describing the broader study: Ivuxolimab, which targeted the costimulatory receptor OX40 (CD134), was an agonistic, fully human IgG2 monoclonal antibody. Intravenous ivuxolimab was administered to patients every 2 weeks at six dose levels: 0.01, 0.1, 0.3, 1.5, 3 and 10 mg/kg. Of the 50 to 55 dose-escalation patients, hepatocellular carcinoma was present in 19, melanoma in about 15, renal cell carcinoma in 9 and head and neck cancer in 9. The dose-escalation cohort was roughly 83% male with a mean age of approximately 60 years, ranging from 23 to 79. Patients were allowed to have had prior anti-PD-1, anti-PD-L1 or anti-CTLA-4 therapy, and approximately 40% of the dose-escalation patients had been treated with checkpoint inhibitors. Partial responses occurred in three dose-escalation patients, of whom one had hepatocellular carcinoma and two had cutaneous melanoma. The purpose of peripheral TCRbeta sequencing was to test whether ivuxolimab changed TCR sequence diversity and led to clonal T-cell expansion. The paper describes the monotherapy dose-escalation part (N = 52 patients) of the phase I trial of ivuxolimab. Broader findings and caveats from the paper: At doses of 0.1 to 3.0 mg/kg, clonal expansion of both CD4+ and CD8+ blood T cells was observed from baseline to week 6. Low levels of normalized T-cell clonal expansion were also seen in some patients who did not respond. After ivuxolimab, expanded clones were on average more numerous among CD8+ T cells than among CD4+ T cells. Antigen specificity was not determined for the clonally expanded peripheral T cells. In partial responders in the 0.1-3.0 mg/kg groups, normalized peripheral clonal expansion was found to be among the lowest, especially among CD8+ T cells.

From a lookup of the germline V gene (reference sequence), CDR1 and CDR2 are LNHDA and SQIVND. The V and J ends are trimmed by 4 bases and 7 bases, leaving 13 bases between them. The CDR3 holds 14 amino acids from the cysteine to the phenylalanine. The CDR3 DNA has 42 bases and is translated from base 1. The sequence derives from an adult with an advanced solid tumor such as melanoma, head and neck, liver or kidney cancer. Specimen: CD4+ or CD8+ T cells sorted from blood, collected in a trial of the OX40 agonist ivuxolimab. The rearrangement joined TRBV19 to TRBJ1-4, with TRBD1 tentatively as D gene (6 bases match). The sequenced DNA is TGTGCCAGTAGTACGACAGGCTTTCCTGAAAAACTGTTTTTT. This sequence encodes CASSTTGFPEKLFF.